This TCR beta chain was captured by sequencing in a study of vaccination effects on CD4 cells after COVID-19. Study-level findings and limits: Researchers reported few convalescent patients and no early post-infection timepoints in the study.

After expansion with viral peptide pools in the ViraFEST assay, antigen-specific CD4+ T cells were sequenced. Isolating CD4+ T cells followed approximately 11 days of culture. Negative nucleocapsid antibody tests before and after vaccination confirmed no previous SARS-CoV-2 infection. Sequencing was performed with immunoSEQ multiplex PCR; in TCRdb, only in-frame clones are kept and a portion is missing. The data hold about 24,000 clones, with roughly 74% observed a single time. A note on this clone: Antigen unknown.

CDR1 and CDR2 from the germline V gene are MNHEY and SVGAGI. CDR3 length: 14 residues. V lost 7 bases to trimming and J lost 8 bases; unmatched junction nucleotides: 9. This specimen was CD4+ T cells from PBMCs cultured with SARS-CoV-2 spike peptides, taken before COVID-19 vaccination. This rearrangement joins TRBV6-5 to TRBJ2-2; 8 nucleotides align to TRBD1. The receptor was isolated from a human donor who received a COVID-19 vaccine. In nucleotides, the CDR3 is TGTGCCAGCAACCAGAAACAGGGGGTGGGGGAGCTGTTTTTT. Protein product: CASNQKQGVGELFF.